This T cell receptor beta chain was recorded in a study of technical replicates of blood from several donors. This clone has only a few counts. The CDR3 extends over 12 amino acids. The V gene's germline CDR1 is MNHEY and CDR2 SMNVEV (reference sequence). With 3 bases removed from V and 8 bases from J, the gap between germline ends came to 10 bases. Method: immunoSEQ multiplex PCR; TCRdb's copy keeps in-frame clones and lacks some. Seen here are about 81,000 clones, approximately 96% observed once, and the top ten hold around 0.2%. Input material: T cells isolated from PBMCs. The chain employs TRBV27 and TRBJ1-1, with D possibly being TRBD1 (6 bases). This sequence originates from a human donor in good health. The DNA of the CDR3 is TGTGCCAGCAGTTTTGCCACAGGGGAAGCTTTCTTT. Residues: CASSFATGEAFF.